A single sample is the source of the 29 T cell receptor beta chains below, sequenced in a study of T cells in Graves' hyperthyroidism and ophthalmopathy. RNA transcripts provided the source from which TCR beta CDR3 regions were amplified. Using the HTBI primer set, a first-round RT-PCR was run on the TCR CDR3. TCRdb analysed the multiplex PCR reads with MiXCR anew, one entry per CDR3 protein. The sample shows fewer than 750,000 distinct CDR3 sequences, roughly 14% of them seen only once. Sequences were obtained from blood. Every receptor here comes from a woman between 35 and 50 years old with Graves' ophthalmopathy.

This chain links TRBV2 with TRBJ2-1; no reliable D call. Germline values: CDR1 SNHLY, CDR2 FYNNEI. The V gene lost 7 bases and the J gene lost 3 bases, with 13 bases spanning the gap. The CDR3 totals 14 residues. CDR3 in amino acids: CASMWSERYNEQFF. The DNA for the CDR3 is TGTGCCAGCATGTGGTCGGAACGCTACAATGAGCAGTTCTTC.

The rearrangement links TRBV12-3 or TRBV12-4 to TRBJ1-1; the D is unclear. There are 14 residues in the CDR3. Trimming took off 5 bases at V and 3 bases at J, with 13 bases between the two ends. In DNA form, the CDR3 reads TGTGCCAGCAGTCGTATGGGGATCGACACTGAAGCTTTCTTT. Translation gives CASSRMGIDTEAFF.

This clonotype was counted between two and nine times. The chain is built from TRBV9 and TRBJ2-2, with a weak D call TRBD2 (6 bases). With 3 bases removed from V and 1 base from J, the gap between germline ends came to 16 bases. The CDR3 is 17 residues long. Germline CDR1 SGDLS, CDR2 YYNGEE. The CDR3 here is CASSATLALRNTGELFF. In DNA, the CDR3 is TGTGCCAGCAGCGCCACGCTAGCGCTTAGGAACACCGGGGAGCTGTTTTTT.

In its sample, this clonotype was seen a few times. The chain uses TRBV20-1 and TRBJ2-6; D is unclear. This CDR3 region has 13 residues. Trimming removed 5 bases at V and 4 bases at J, with 9 bases between. Germline V gene sequence: CDR1 DFQATT, CDR2 SNEGSKA (reference sequence). DNA of the CDR3: TGCAGTGCTCTAGGGCTCGGGGCCAACGTCCTGACTTTC. Translating it yields CSALGLGANVLTF.

This clonotype has ten or more counts. J is TRBJ1-2 and V is TRBV28; D possibly corresponds to TRBD1 (5 bases). CDR3 length: 14 residues. CDR1 and CDR2 from the germline V gene are MDHEN and SYDVKM. Trimming took off 3 bases at V and 3 bases at J, with 11 bases between the two ends. CDR3: CASSFMVRDYGYTF. CDR3 sequence (DNA): TGTGCCAGCAGTTTTATGGTCAGGGACTATGGCTACACCTTC.

This clonotype was counted many times. The chain uses TRBV6-1 and TRBJ2-2; D not certain. Trimming took off 4 bases at V and 0 bases at J, with 9 bases between the two ends. From germline, CDR1 is MNHNS and CDR2 SASEGT. The CDR3 runs 15 residues. This CDR3 is CASSAEPSNTGELFF. The CDR3 coding sequence is TGTGCCAGCAGTGCGGAGCCGTCGAACACCGGGGAGCTGTTTTTT.

This clonotype was seen repeatedly, ten times or more. The chain combines TRBV6-1 with TRBJ2-7; D is unclear. V gave up 7 bases and J gave up 7 bases, with 26 bases separating them. The CDR3 is made up of 16 amino acids. From germline, CDR1 is MNHNS and CDR2 SASEGT. Written as DNA, the CDR3 is TGTGCCAGCAATCCCGTGGCAGAGCCCCATTTGGGTGAGCAGTACTTC. This sequence encodes CASNPVAEPHLGEQYF.

This clonotype was seen repeatedly, ten times or more. V and J are TRBV12-3 or TRBV12-4 and TRBJ1-5, with no clear D. V was trimmed by 6 bases and J by 0 bases, leaving 9 bases between them. This CDR3 is built from 14 residues. CDR3: CASSGSNSNQPQHF. CDR3 nucleotide sequence: TGTGCCAGCAGCGGAAGCAATAGCAATCAGCCCCAGCATTTT.

This clonotype has at least ten counts. V is TRBV28 and J is TRBJ1-1; tentatively, D is TRBD1 (5 bases). The CDR3 spans 15 residues. V lost 5 bases and J lost 2, with 15 bases in between. Germline CDR1 reads MDHEN; CDR2 reads SYDVKM. The CDR3 sequence: CASSPQGPKNTEAFF. DNA of the CDR3: TGTGCCAGCAGTCCCCAGGGCCCTAAAAACACTGAAGCTTTCTTT.

This clonotype was seen ten or more times. The V and J genes are TRBV28 and TRBJ2-6, with 7 nucleotides matching TRBD2. J gave up 2 bases and V 6 bases, and 4 bases lay outside the gene matches. This CDR3 region has 15 residues. The germline gives CDR1 MDHEN, CDR2 SYDVKM. In DNA form, the CDR3 reads TGTGCCAGCAGAGGGAGGGGAGCTGGGGCCAACGTCCTGACTTTC. Its translation: CASRGRGAGANVLTF.

Many counts were recorded for this clonotype. This chain connects TRBV2 to TRBJ1-2; no firm D call. Trimming took off 0 bases at V and 4 bases at J, with 21 bases between the two ends. Per germline, CDR1 SNHLY and CDR2 FYNNEI. This CDR3 spans 18 amino acids. CDR3 residues: CASSEAPSSASLGYGYTF. The DNA for the CDR3 is TGTGCCAGCAGTGAAGCCCCAAGCTCCGCCAGCCTCGGCTATGGCTACACCTTC.

In its sample, this clonotype was seen a few times. The chain carries TRBV12-5 and TRBJ2-5; unclear D gene. Trimming removed 0 bases from V and 0 bases from J, with 20 bases in between. CDR3 length equals 19 residues. From germline, CDR1 is LGHNT and CDR2 FRNRAP. For the CDR3, the DNA is TGTGCTAGTGGTTTGGTACCCGGAGTTTTCCCTTCGAACCAAGAGACCCAGTACTTC. Protein product: CASGLVPGVFPSNQETQYF.

This clonotype was seen repeatedly, ten times or more. The J gene is TRBJ2-5, the V gene TRBV29-1; 12 bases fit TRBD2. CDR3 length: 15 residues. Trimming removed 6 bases from V and 4 bases from J; junction bases left unmatched: 9. The germline CDR1 and CDR2 sequences are SQVTM and ANQGSEA. This CDR3 reads CSVIETSGRRETQYF. CDR3 DNA: TGCAGCGTGATAGAGACTAGCGGGAGACGAGAGACCCAGTACTTC. Looking up the rest from reference TRBV29-1 and TRBJ2-5 gives the full variable domain: SAVISQKPSRDICQRGTSLTIQCQVDSQVTMMFWYRQQPGQSLTLIATANQGSEATYESGFVIDKFPISRPNLTFSTLTVSNMSPEDSSIYLCSVIETSGRRETQYFGPGTRLLVL.

This clonotype was counted many times. V usage is TRBV7-2 and J usage is TRBJ1-6, with unresolved D. Per the germline V gene, CDR1 is SGHTA and CDR2 is FQGNSA. V lost 1 base and J 9 bases, leaving 13 bases between the germline ends. The CDR3 has 15 residues. The CDR3 coding sequence is TGTGCCAGCAGCTTAGTGACGTCCTCGCTTTCACCCCTCCACTTT. Protein product: CASSLVTSSLSPLHF.

This clonotype was found many times. A much larger clone lies one base from this, so it may be a read error. The gene calls are TRBV12-3 or TRBV12-4 and TRBJ1-1; D possibly corresponds to TRBD1 (6 bases). This CDR3 is built from 14 residues. The CDR3 region has the DNA TGTACCAGCAGTTTTAAGGGGGTCAACACTGAAGCTTTCTTT. It codes for CTSSFKGVNTEAFF.

This clonotype was picked up many times. This chain links TRBV6-2 or TRBV6-3 with TRBJ2-7; no definite D call. CDR3 length: 11 amino acids. Trimming took off 3 bases at V and 7 bases at J, with 7 bases between the two ends. The germline CDR1 and CDR2 sequences are MNHEY and SVGEGT. CDR3 sequence: CASSYRWEQYF. DNA for the CDR3: TGTGCCAGCAGTTATAGGTGGGAGCAGTACTTC.

The sample holds many counts of this clonotype. The rearrangement links TRBV20-1 to TRBJ2-5, with D perhaps TRBD2 (6 bases). V gave up 5 bases and J gave up 4 bases, with 17 bases separating them. The CDR3 has 14 amino acids. Germline V CDR1 and CDR2: DFQATT, SNEGSKA (reference sequence). CDR3: CSAPTLRERETQYF. DNA of the CDR3: TGCAGTGCTCCCACTCTCCGGGAGAGAGAGACCCAGTACTTC.

This clonotype was observed at least ten times. The CDR3 DNA reads as TGTGCCAGCAGTGAAACTGCGGGAGGTTCCTACGAGCAGTACTTC. Protein product: CASSETAGGSYEQYF. The chain has TRBV2 and TRBJ2-7; 8 nucleotides line up with TRBD2. Germline CDR1 is SNHLY and CDR2 is FYNNEI. The V segment lost 2 bases and the J segment 1 base; nucleotides outside the gene matches: 4. The CDR3 covers 15 residues.

This clonotype was picked up a small number of times. The chain carries TRBV6-1 and TRBJ2-4; 13 bases match TRBD2. Trimming removed 6 bases from V and 0 bases from J; junction bases left unmatched: 8. This CDR3 comprises 18 residues. The germline V gene has CDR1 MNHNS and CDR2 SASEGT. CDR3 in amino acids: CASRPGLAGRLAKNIQYF. CDR3 in DNA: TGTGCCAGCAGACCGGGACTAGCGGGGCGCCTAGCCAAAAACATTCAGTACTTC.

This clonotype showed up many times. This rearrangement joins TRBV11-2 to TRBJ2-5; D is undetermined. Germline V gives CDR1 SGHAT, CDR2 FQNNGV. CDR3 length: 13 amino acids. V gave up 7 bases and J gave up 3 bases, with 12 bases separating them. This CDR3 is CASTPTLEETQYF. The CDR3 DNA sequence: TGTGCCAGCACCCCAACATTGGAAGAGACCCAGTACTTC. The full variable domain, with the rest looked up from reference TRBV11-2 and TRBJ2-5, is EAGVAQSPRYKIIEKRQSVAFWCNPISGHATLYWYQQILGQGPKLLIQFQNNGVVDDSQLPKDRFSAERLKGVDSTLKIQPAKLEDSAVYLCASTPTLEETQYFGPGTRLLVL.

This clonotype was counted many times. J is TRBJ2-5 and V is TRBV11-3, with TRBD2 matching over 9 bases. The V segment lost 1 base and the J segment 6 bases; nucleotides outside the gene matches: 9. CDR3 size: 16 residues. The germline CDR1 and CDR2 sequences are SGHNT and YENEEA. The CDR3 DNA follows: TGTGCCAGCAGCTTAGCAGCGGCGGGAGGGCTGCAGACCCAGTACTTC. Translated: CASSLAAAGGLQTQYF.

This clonotype came up many times. The CDR3 here is CASSYGTVQETEAFF. The DNA for the CDR3 is TGTGCCAGCAGTTACGGGACCGTTCAGGAGACTGAAGCTTTCTTT. V usage is TRBV6-5 and J usage is TRBJ1-1, with D possibly matching TRBD1 (5 bases). The V gene lost 2 bases and the J gene lost 5 bases, with 15 bases spanning the gap. The germline V gene encodes CDR1 MNHEY and CDR2 SVGAGI. The CDR3 sequence is 15 residues long.

The chain uses TRBV20-1 and TRBJ2-3, with 11 positions matching TRBD2. The CDR3 extends over 16 amino acids. The germline CDR1 and CDR2 sequences are DFQATT and SNEGSKA (reference sequence). V shed 3 bases and J 1 base; nucleotides not matched to a gene: 6. This chain's CDR3 is CSARGPLAGGTDTQYF. CDR3 coding DNA: TGCAGTGCTAGGGGCCCACTAGCGGGAGGCACAGATACGCAGTATTTT.

This chain links TRBV6-2 or TRBV6-3 with TRBJ2-7; 9 positions agree with TRBD2. Per germline, CDR1 MNHEY and CDR2 SVGEGT. The CDR3 extends over 17 amino acids. J was trimmed by 5 bases and V by 2 bases; bases with no gene match: 13. The CDR3 is CASSYEVAGAVRNEQYF. CDR3 DNA: TGTGCCAGCAGTTACGAGGTAGCGGGAGCGGTCCGGAACGAGCAGTACTTC.

This clonotype occurred many times. The chain carries TRBV6-2 or TRBV6-3 and TRBJ2-2, with D unclear. Germline V gives CDR1 MNHEY, CDR2 SVGEGT. Trimming took off 5 bases at V and 10 bases at J, with 11 bases between the two ends. The CDR3 has 12 amino acids. CDR3 coding DNA: TGTGCCAGCAGTCAATCCAGAGAGGAGCTGTTTTTT. Amino acids: CASSQSREELFF.

The sample holds many counts of this clonotype. The chain is built from TRBV7-8 and TRBJ1-1; tentatively, D is TRBD1 (6 bases). V lost 3 bases to trimming and J lost 8 bases, with 10 bases between them. The CDR3 loop spans 12 amino acids. Germline V gene sequence: CDR1 SGHVS, CDR2 FQNEAQ. The CDR3 reads CASSLWGAEAFF. The CDR3, as DNA: TGTGCCAGCAGCTTGTGGGGGGCAGAAGCTTTCTTT.

CDR3 DNA: TGTGCCAGCAGTCCCGGACGGCTTGAAAAACTGTTTTTT. Translating it yields CASSPGRLEKLFF. The chain couples TRBV12-3 or TRBV12-4 to TRBJ1-4; D remains ambiguous. V was clipped by 5 bases and J by 7 bases, with 11 bases between them. CDR3 length: 13 residues.

This clonotype appeared many times. V and J are TRBV12-5 and TRBJ2-7, with 12 bases aligning to TRBD1. Germline V lookup: CDR1 LGHNT, CDR2 FRNRAP. The CDR3 is made up of 15 amino acids. The trim removed 4 bases at V and 1 base at J, leaving 2 bases unmatched. CDR3 coding DNA: TGTGCTAGTGGTTCGGGACAGGGGGCTTCCTACGAGCAGTACTTC. It specifies CASGSGQGASYEQYF. The complete variable domain, with remaining parts taken from reference TRBV12-5 and TRBJ2-7, reads DARVTQTPRHKVTEMGQEVTMRCQPILGHNTVFWYRQTMMQGLELLAYFRNRAPLDDSGMPKDRFSAEMPDATLATLKIQPSEPRDSAVYFCASGSGQGASYEQYFGPGTRLTVT.

This clonotype showed up many times. Since a much larger clone is just one base distant, this may be a read error. The CDR3, as DNA: TGTGCCAGCAGTTTTTCCCGAGGACGAGACACTAAAGCTTTCTTT. Translating it yields CASSFSRGRDTKAFF. This chain joins TRBV12-3 or TRBV12-4 and TRBJ1-1, with D unclear. This CDR3 contains 15 residues.